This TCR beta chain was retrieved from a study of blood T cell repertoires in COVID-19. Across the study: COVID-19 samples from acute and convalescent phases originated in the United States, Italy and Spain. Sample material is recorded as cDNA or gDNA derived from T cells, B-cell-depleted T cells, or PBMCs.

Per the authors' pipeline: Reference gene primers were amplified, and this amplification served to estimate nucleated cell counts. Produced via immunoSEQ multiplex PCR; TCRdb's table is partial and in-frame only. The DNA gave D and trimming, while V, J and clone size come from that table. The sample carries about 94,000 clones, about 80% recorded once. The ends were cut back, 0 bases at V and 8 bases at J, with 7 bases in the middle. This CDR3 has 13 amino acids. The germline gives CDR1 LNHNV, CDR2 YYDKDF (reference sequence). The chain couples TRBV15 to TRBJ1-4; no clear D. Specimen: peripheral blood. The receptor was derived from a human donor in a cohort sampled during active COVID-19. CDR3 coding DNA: TGTGCCACCAGCAGAGACCGGGGAGAAAAACTGTTTTTT. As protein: CATSRDRGEKLFF.